The rows below give T cell receptor beta chains drawn from one sample of a study of spatial heterogeneity in lung cancer. TCRdb reprocessed the 5' RACE reads via MiXCR and lists one record per CDR3 protein. There are some 46,000 distinct CDR3 sequences in the sample; approximately 10% occur only once, and more than 25% lies in the top ten. The specimen was PBMCs, collected at follow-up. The receptors shown here come from a male donor with early-stage non-small cell lung cancer. Each CDR3 is given with its conserved first and last residue. Each record gives: CDR3 protein, CDR3 DNA, D gene, V gene, clone size, J gene. D genes are given only for firm matches. Sizes are listed as once, few, many or a size class.

CDR3aa: CASKGTSGIGGEQFF; CDR3nt: TGTGCCAGCAAAGGGACTAGCGGTATAGGGGGTGAGCAGTTCTTC; d_gene: TRBD2; v_gene: TRBV6-6; abundance: many; j_gene: TRBJ2-1
CDR3aa: CASRPRGGLTTDTQYF; CDR3nt: TGTGCCAGCAGACCCCGGGGGGGGCTTACTACCGATACGCAGTATTTT; d_gene: TRBD2; v_gene: TRBV7-2; abundance: many; j_gene: TRBJ2-3
CDR3aa: CASSLFGANVLTF; CDR3nt: TGTGCCAGCAGCCTGTTCGGGGCCAACGTCCTGACTTTC; d_gene: -; v_gene: TRBV3-1; abundance: many; j_gene: TRBJ2-6
CDR3aa: CASSPDRGIIQETQYF; CDR3nt: TGTGCCAGCAGCCCGGACAGGGGAATCATTCAAGAGACCCAGTACTTC; d_gene: TRBD1; v_gene: TRBV7-9; abundance: few; j_gene: TRBJ2-5
CDR3aa: CASSLSWNTGELFF; CDR3nt: TGTGCCAGCAGCTTAAGCTGGAACACCGGGGAGCTGTTTTTT; d_gene: -; v_gene: TRBV7-3; abundance: once; j_gene: TRBJ2-2
CDR3aa: CSVDGPLQETQYF; CDR3nt: TGCAGCGTTGACGGACCCCTTCAAGAGACCCAGTACTTC; d_gene: -; v_gene: TRBV29-1; abundance: many; j_gene: TRBJ2-5
CDR3aa: CASSLTSSGSDEQYF; CDR3nt: TGTGCCAGCAGCTTAACGTCTAGCGGGAGTGACGAGCAGTACTTC; d_gene: TRBD2; v_gene: TRBV7-3; abundance: few; j_gene: TRBJ2-7
CDR3aa: CSVEGRFF; CDR3nt: TGCAGCGTTGAAGGGCGGTTCTTC; d_gene: -; v_gene: TRBV29-1; abundance: few; j_gene: TRBJ2-1
CDR3aa: CSASGLAKNIQYF; CDR3nt: TGCAGTGCTAGTGGGCTAGCCAAAAACATTCAGTACTTC; d_gene: -; v_gene: TRBV20-1; abundance: many; j_gene: TRBJ2-4
CDR3aa: CASSQTLRAGTRIWFEQFF; CDR3nt: TGCGCCAGCAGTCAGACCCTTAGGGCGGGGACTAGAATTTGGTTCGAGCAGTTCTTC; d_gene: TRBD2; v_gene: TRBV23-1; abundance: many; j_gene: TRBJ2-1
CDR3aa: CAWSVPTGISNTEAFF; CDR3nt: TGTGCCTGGAGTGTCCCGACAGGAATCTCCAACACTGAAGCTTTCTTT; d_gene: -; v_gene: TRBV30; abundance: many; j_gene: TRBJ1-1
CDR3aa: CASSLGRIQETQYF; CDR3nt: TGTGCCAGCAGTTTAGGCAGGATCCAAGAGACCCAGTACTTC; d_gene: -; v_gene: TRBV27; abundance: few; j_gene: TRBJ2-5
CDR3aa: CASSSHGGTEAFF; CDR3nt: TGTGCCAGCAGTTCCCACGGGGGAACTGAAGCTTTCTTT; d_gene: -; v_gene: TRBV3-1; abundance: many; j_gene: TRBJ1-1
CDR3aa: CASSAQWGAFF; CDR3nt: TGTGCCAGCTCAGCCCAATGGGGGGCTTTCTTT; d_gene: -; v_gene: TRBV18; abundance: few; j_gene: TRBJ1-1